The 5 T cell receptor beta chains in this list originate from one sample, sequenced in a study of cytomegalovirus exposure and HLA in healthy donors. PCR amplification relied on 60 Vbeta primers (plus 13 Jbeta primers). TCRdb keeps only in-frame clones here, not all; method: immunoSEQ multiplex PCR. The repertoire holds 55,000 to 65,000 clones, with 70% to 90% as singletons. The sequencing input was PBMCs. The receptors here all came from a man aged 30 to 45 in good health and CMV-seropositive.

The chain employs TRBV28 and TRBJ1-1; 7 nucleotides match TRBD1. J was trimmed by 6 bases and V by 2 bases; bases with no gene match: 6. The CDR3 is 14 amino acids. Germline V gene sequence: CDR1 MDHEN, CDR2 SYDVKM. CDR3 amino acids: CASSLGTGEAEAFF. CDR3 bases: TGTGCCAGCAGTTTAGGTACAGGGGAAGCTGAAGCTTTCTTT. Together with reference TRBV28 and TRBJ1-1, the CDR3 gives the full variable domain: DVKVTQSSRYLVKRTGEKVFLECVQDMDHENMFWYRQDPGLGLRLIYFSYDVKMKEKGDIPEGYSVSREKKERFSLILESASTNQTSMYLCASSLGTGEAEAFFGQGTRLTVV.

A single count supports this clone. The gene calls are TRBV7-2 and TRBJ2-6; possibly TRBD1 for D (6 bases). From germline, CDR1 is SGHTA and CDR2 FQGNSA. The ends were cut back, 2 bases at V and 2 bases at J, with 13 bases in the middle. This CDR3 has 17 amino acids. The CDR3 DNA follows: TGTGCCAGCAGCTTATCAGGGGCGCCGACTGGGGCCAACGTCCTGACTTTC. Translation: CASSLSGAPTGANVLTF. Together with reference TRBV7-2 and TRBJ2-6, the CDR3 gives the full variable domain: GAGVSQSPSNKVTEKGKDVELRCDPISGHTALYWYRQSLGQGLEFLIYFQGNSAPDKSGLPSDRFSAERTGGSVSTLTIQRTQQEDSAVYLCASSLSGAPTGANVLTFGAGSRLTVL.

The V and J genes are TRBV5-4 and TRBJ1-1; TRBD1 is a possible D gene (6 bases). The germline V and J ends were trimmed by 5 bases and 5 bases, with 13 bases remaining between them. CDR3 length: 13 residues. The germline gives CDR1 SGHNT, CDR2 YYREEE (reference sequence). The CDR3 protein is CASRETQGTEAFF. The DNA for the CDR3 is TGTGCCAGCAGGGAGACCCAGGGGACTGAAGCTTTCTTT.

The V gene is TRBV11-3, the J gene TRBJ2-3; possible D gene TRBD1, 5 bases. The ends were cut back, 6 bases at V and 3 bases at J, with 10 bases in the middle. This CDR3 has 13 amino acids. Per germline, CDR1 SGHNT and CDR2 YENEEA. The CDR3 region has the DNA TGTGCCAGCAGGCCCTCAGGGACAGATACGCAGTATTTT. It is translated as CASRPSGTDTQYF.

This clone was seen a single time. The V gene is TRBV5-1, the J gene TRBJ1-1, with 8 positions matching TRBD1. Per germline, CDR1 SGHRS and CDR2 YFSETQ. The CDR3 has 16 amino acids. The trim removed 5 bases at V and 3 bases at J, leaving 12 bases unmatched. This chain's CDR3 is CASSRRGQGMYTEAFF. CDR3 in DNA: TGCGCCAGCAGTAGGAGAGGACAGGGAATGTACACTGAAGCTTTCTTT. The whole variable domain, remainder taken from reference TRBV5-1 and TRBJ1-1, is KAGVTQTPRYLIKTRGQQVTLSCSPISGHRSVSWYQQTPGQGLQFLFEYFSETQRNKGNFPGRFSGRQFSNSRSEMNVSTLELGDSALYLCASSRRGQGMYTEAFFGQGTRLTVV.